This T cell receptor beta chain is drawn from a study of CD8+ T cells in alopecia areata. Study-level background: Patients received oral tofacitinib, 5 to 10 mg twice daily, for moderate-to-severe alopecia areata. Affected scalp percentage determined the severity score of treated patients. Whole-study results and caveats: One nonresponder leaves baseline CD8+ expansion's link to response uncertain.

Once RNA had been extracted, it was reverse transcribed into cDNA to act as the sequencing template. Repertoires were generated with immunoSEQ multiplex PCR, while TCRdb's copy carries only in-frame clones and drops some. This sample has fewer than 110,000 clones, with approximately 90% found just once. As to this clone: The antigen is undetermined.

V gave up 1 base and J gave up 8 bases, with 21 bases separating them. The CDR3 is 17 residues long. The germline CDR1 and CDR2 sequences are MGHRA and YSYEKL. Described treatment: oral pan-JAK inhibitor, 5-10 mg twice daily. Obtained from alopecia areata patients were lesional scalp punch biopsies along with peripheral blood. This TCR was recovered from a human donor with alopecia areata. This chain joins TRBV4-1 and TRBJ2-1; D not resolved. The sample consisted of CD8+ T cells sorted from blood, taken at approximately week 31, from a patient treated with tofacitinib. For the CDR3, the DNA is TGCGCCAGCAGCCAAGGAGGTCTAAGACAAGGGATCGATGAGCAGTTCTTC. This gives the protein CASSQGGLRQGIDEQFF.